This record covers a single T cell receptor beta chain. An input of 0.5 to 1 ug of RNA was subjected to reverse transcription using random hexamers. Each CDR3 protein gets one entry after TCRdb re-called the immunoSEQ multiplex PCR reads with MiXCR. The table shows about 73,000 distinct CDR3 sequences, with about 95% occurring only once. This specimen belongs to a study of CD8 T cells in Susac syndrome. Material for sequencing was CD8+ T cells from PBMCs. The clonotype was recovered from a human donor with multiple sclerosis.

The CDR3 DNA reads TGTGCCAGCAGCTCCGGGACGGGTAGCACAGATACGCAGTATTTT. Translation gives CASSSGTGSTDTQYF. V is TRBV6-5 and J is TRBJ2-3; the D call may be TRBD1 or TRBD2 (5 bases each). Germline-derived CDR1 and CDR2 are MNHEY and SVGAGI. V was trimmed by 6 bases and J by 0 bases, leaving 13 bases between them. CDR3 length equals 15 residues.